This passage covers 24 T cell receptor beta chains from one sample sequenced in a study of cytomegalovirus exposure and HLA in healthy donors. Both 60 Vbeta primers and 13 Jbeta primers went into the PCR. The protocol was immunoSEQ multiplex PCR, while the TCRdb copy is restricted to in-frame clones and leaves out a portion. This sample has about 98,000 clones, with about 74% found just once. Sample: PBMCs. These receptors all stem from a male donor in good health and CMV-seronegative.

This clone was counted only a few times. The CDR3 reads CASSPSGSSGETQYF. DNA of the CDR3: TGTGCCAGTAGTCCTTCGGGGTCTAGCGGAGAGACCCAGTACTTC. The V and J genes are TRBV19 and TRBJ2-5; 7 bases map to TRBD2. In germline, CDR1 is LNHDA, CDR2 SQIVND (reference sequence). J gave up 4 bases and V 5 bases, and 10 bases lay outside the gene matches. The CDR3 covers 15 residues.

This clone is a singleton in its sample. V is TRBV2 and J is TRBJ2-7; 9 nucleotides agree with TRBD1. Germline V gives CDR1 SNHLY, CDR2 FYNNEI. V trimming: 4 bases; J trimming: 3 bases; junction bases outside the gene matches: 7. The CDR3 is made up of 15 amino acids. Here the CDR3 DNA reads TGTGCCAGCAGTGGGGGACAGGGCTATGTCTACGAGCAGTACTTC. It codes for CASSGGQGYVYEQYF.

This chain connects TRBV12-5 to TRBJ2-3; TRBD2 agrees at 8 bases. Trimming removed 1 base from V and 3 bases from J; junction bases left unmatched: 6. This CDR3 region has 16 residues. The germline V gene encodes CDR1 LGHNT and CDR2 FRNRAP. CDR3 bases: TGTGCTAGTGGTTTGGCCGCGGGAGGAGGGACAGATACGCAGTATTTT. It specifies CASGLAAGGGTDTQYF.

This clone showed up just once. CDR3 region: CASGPGGRYEQYF. The CDR3 DNA sequence: TGTGCCAGCGGCCCAGGGGGCCGCTACGAGCAGTACTTC. The rearrangement joins TRBV7-2 to TRBJ2-7, with 8 positions matching TRBD1. Germline V gives CDR1 SGHTA, CDR2 FQGNSA. This CDR3 has 13 residues. V lost 8 bases and J lost 3; bases outside the gene matches: 6. Full variable domain (missing parts from reference TRBV7-2 and TRBJ2-7): GAGVSQSPSNKVTEKGKDVELRCDPISGHTALYWYRQSLGQGLEFLIYFQGNSAPDKSGLPSDRFSAERTGGSVSTLTIQRTQQEDSAVYLCASGPGGRYEQYFGPGTRLTVT.

The chain recombines TRBV27 with TRBJ2-2, with 7 bases lining up with TRBD1. The germline V gene encodes CDR1 MNHEY and CDR2 SMNVEV (reference sequence). The CDR3 sequence is 14 residues long. Germline trimming cut 5 bases from V and 5 bases from J; bases unmatched to any gene: 5. CDR3 amino acids: CASSPTGLTGELFF. The CDR3 DNA reads as TGTGCCAGCAGTCCGACAGGGCTAACCGGGGAGCTGTTTTTT.

The chain is built from TRBV7-6 and TRBJ1-2; no reliable D call. The CDR3 runs 14 residues. Trimming left V 3 bases short and J 4 bases short, with 12 bases between. Germline V gene data show CDR1 as SGHVS and CDR2 as FNYEAQ. In nucleotides, the CDR3 is TGTGCCAGCAGCTTGGTCCAGGCCGGCTATGGCTACACCTTC. Translating gives CASSLVQAGYGYTF.

This clone was picked up one time. V gene TRBV30 combines with J gene TRBJ2-6; no reliable D call. CDR1 GTSNPN and CDR2 SVGIG come from the germline V gene (reference sequence). This CDR3 spans 13 amino acids. V was shortened by 7 bases and J by 0 bases, with 7 bases between the two germline ends. CDR3: CALEVSGANVLTF. The CDR3, as DNA: TGTGCCTTAGAGGTCTCTGGGGCCAACGTCCTGACTTTC.

The sample holds many counts of this clone. V gene TRBV5-6 combines with J gene TRBJ2-7, with D possibly TRBD2 on 5 matching bases. CDR1 is SGHDT and CDR2 is YYEEEE in the germline V gene. V shed 4 bases and J shed 6 bases, with 17 bases lying between them. The CDR3 runs 14 residues. CDR3 amino acids: CASSRSALGLEQYF. Written as DNA, the CDR3 is TGTGCCAGCAGCCGTAGCGCCCTCGGACTCGAGCAGTACTTC.

The CDR3 region is CASSLSVGNTIYF. CDR3 coding DNA: TGTGCCAGCAGTTTGTCTGTTGGAAACACCATATATTTT. This chain uses TRBV27 with TRBJ1-3; D is uncertain. The V gene's germline CDR1 is MNHEY and CDR2 SMNVEV (reference sequence). The V end was cut by 3 bases, the J end by 3 bases, with 6 bases between. The CDR3 loop spans 13 amino acids.

J is TRBJ2-1 and V is TRBV6-5; D gene uncertain. CDR3 length equals 13 residues. Looked up from germline, CDR1 is MNHEY and CDR2 is SVGAGI. V dropped 10 bases and J dropped 3 bases, with 13 bases sitting between them. The CDR3 spells CATASDHYNEQFF. DNA for the CDR3: TGTGCCACAGCCAGCGACCACTACAATGAGCAGTTCTTC.

This clone was picked up a small number of times. V is TRBV11-3 and J is TRBJ2-2, with 10 bases aligning to TRBD2. Per the germline V gene, CDR1 is SGHNT and CDR2 is YENEEA. V lost 1 base to trimming and J lost 2 bases; unmatched junction nucleotides: 1. The CDR3 has 16 residues. CDR3 DNA: TGTGCCAGCAGCTTAGCTAGCGGGAGTAACACCGGGGAGCTGTTTTTT. This gives the protein CASSLASGSNTGELFF.

This clone was observed a handful of times. The genes are TRBV19 and TRBJ1-5, with a weak D call TRBD1 (6 bases). The CDR3 length is 18 residues. Germline-derived CDR1 and CDR2 are LNHDA and SQIVND (reference sequence). The germline V and J ends were trimmed by 1 base and 0 bases, with 16 bases remaining between them. The CDR3 nucleotides are TGTGCCAGTAGTATAGGGGGGACATCGGGTGTTAGCAATCAGCCCCAGCATTTT. Its protein product is CASSIGGTSGVSNQPQHF.

This clone was seen a few times. J is TRBJ1-2 and V is TRBV27; D might be TRBD1 (6 bases). This CDR3 has 17 residues. V lost 2 bases and J lost 6, with 22 bases in between. CDR1 MNHEY and CDR2 SMNVEV come from the germline V gene (reference sequence). The CDR3 DNA reads TGTGCCAGCAGTTTAAGGTACAGGGTAGTAGGAACTAATGGCTACACCTTC. It yields the protein CASSLRYRVVGTNGYTF.

The chain recombines TRBV5-6 with TRBJ1-4, with TRBD1 matching 8 bases. This CDR3 is 13 amino acids long. J was trimmed by 7 bases and V by 3 bases; bases with no gene match: 2. Germline V lookup: CDR1 SGHDT, CDR2 YYEEEE. The CDR3 region has the DNA TGTGCCAGCAGCTGGGGACAGGCTGAAAAACTGTTTTTT. Protein: CASSWGQAEKLFF.

V usage is TRBV6-5 and J usage is TRBJ2-3; TRBD2 agrees at 12 bases. This CDR3 has 14 amino acids. After removal of 6 bases from V and 5 bases from J, the junction contained 3 bases not matched to a gene. CDR1 MNHEY and CDR2 SVGAGI come from the germline V gene. The CDR3 region has the DNA TGTGCCAGCAGCCCTAGCGGGGGGGAAGATACGCAGTATTTT. It is translated as CASSPSGGEDTQYF.

The chain has TRBV5-6 and TRBJ2-1, with unresolved D. Germline V lookup: CDR1 SGHDT, CDR2 YYEEEE. V lost 1 base to trimming and J lost 0 bases, with 8 bases between them. The CDR3 contains 15 residues. CDR3 coding DNA: TGTGCCAGCAGCTTGTTCGGCGGCTCCTACAATGAGCAGTTCTTC. Translating it yields CASSLFGGSYNEQFF.

The gene calls are TRBV19 and TRBJ2-1; 10 bases are a match to TRBD2. The CDR3 has 15 amino acids. From germline, CDR1 is LNHDA and CDR2 SQIVND (reference sequence). V was pared by 3 bases and J by 14 bases, with 13 bases of the junction left unmatched. CDR3 amino acids: CASSMLLAGDLGKFF. Here the CDR3 DNA reads TGTGCCAGTAGTATGCTCCTAGCGGGAGATCTGGGAAAGTTCTTC.

This clone is labeled as medium-sized (0.01 to 0.1%). The V call is TRBV5-4, the J call TRBJ2-7, with D perhaps matching TRBD1 (6 bases). V lost 2 bases and J lost 5, with 17 bases in between. CDR1 and CDR2 (germline): SGHNT, YYREEE (reference sequence). The CDR3 sequence is 15 residues long. CDR3 region: CASSLQGRGIDEQYF. The CDR3 DNA reads TGTGCCAGCAGCTTACAAGGCAGGGGCATCGACGAGCAGTACTTC. The full variable domain, completed using reference TRBV5-4 and TRBJ2-7, is ETGVTQSPTHLIKTRGQQVTLRCSSQSGHNTVSWYQQALGQGPQFIFQYYREEENGRGNFPPRFSGLQFPNYSSELNVNALELDDSALYLCASSLQGRGIDEQYFGPGTRLTVT.

The chain is built from TRBV27 and TRBJ2-7; TRBD2 matches 13 bases. The CDR3 has 14 residues. After removal of 3 bases from V and 6 bases from J, the junction contained 2 bases not matched to a gene. Germline V gene lookup returns CDR1 MNHEY and CDR2 SMNVEV (reference sequence). CDR3 amino acids: CASSFRTSGSEQYF. Here the CDR3 DNA reads TGTGCCAGCAGTTTTCGGACTAGCGGGAGCGAGCAGTACTTC.

The chain uses TRBV30 and TRBJ1-1; perhaps TRBD1 as D (6 bases). This CDR3 has 13 residues. Germline lookup yields CDR1 GTSNPN and CDR2 SVGIG (reference sequence). V was trimmed by 4 bases and J by 3 bases, leaving 12 bases between them. DNA for the CDR3: TGTGCCTGGACGCACAGGGCCGACACTGAAGCTTTCTTT. Its protein is CAWTHRADTEAFF.

V and J are TRBV6-5 and TRBJ2-3; 7 bases fit TRBD2. CDR1 is MNHEY and CDR2 is SVGAGI in the germline V gene. The CDR3 is 15 residues long. V shed 3 bases and J 6 bases; nucleotides not matched to a gene: 9. CDR3 coding DNA: TGTGCCAGCAGTTATTCGGCGGGAGAGAGGGATACGCAGTATTTT. Translation gives CASSYSAGERDTQYF.

This clone was found a few times. One end of the junction does not line up with germline, which may come from a read error. The chain uses TRBV7-7 and TRBJ2-5; 14 bases align to TRBD2. Germline-derived CDR1 and CDR2 are SSHAT and FNYEAQ (reference sequence). This CDR3 is built from 16 residues. CDR3 sequence: CASSSGLAGGGETQYF. CDR3 in DNA: TGTGCTAGCAGCTCTGGACTAGCGGGAGGCGGGGAGACCCAGTACTTC. Combining the CDR3 with reference TRBV7-7 and TRBJ2-5 gives the whole variable domain GAGVSQSPRYKVTKRGQDVTLRCDPISSHATLYWYQQALGQGPEFLTYFNYEAQPDKSGLPSDRFSAERPEGSISTLTIQRTEQRDSAMYRCASSSGLAGGGETQYFGPGTRLLVL.

V gene TRBV29-1 combines with J gene TRBJ2-5; 8 bases agree with TRBD2. TRBJ2-7 matches the DNA end more closely, so the J call is doubtful. The CDR3 contains 15 residues. Germline CDR1 and CDR2: SQVTM and ANQGSEA. The CDR3 spells CSVETGREVSYEQYF. The CDR3 DNA reads as TGCAGCGTTGAGACGGGGCGGGAGGTCTCCTACGAGCAGTACTTC.

This clone was seen once. V and J are TRBV10-3 and TRBJ2-7, with D possibly being TRBD2 (6 bases). From germline, CDR1 is ENHRY and CDR2 SYGVKD. CDR3 length: 14 residues. V lost 11 bases and J 6 bases, leaving 23 bases between the germline ends. CDR3 sequence reads: CALSPGTGTGEQYF. The CDR3, as DNA: TGTGCCTTATCCCCGGGGACCGGGACTGGCGAGCAGTACTTC.